What follows describes a single TCR beta chain. V gave up 4 bases and J gave up 5 bases, with 14 bases separating them. The CDR3 runs 14 residues. Germline CDR1 is SQVTM and CDR2 is ANQGSEA. Original methodology: Reference gene primers were amplified, and this amplification served to estimate nucleated cell counts. Some clones are missing from TCRdb's copy, which holds only in-frame ones; the method was immunoSEQ multiplex PCR. Clone size and the V and J calls come from that table; the DNA yielded D and trimming. The sample holds around 150,000 clones, roughly 90% seen once. These data belong to a study of blood T cell repertoires in COVID-19. The wider study: The study drew acute and convalescent COVID-19 samples from the United States, Italy and Spain.

The study assigned cohorts using participant-reported clinical history. Two negative PCRs, clearance, or symptom resolution characterized the recovered Cohort 3 donors. The J gene is TRBJ2-2, the V gene TRBV29-1; TRBD1 might be the D (5 bases). Sample: PBMCs or T cells enriched from blood (not recorded which). The sequence came from a woman between 50 and 59 years old who had recovered from COVID-19. CDR3 in DNA: TGCAGCGTTGGGGGCCTGGACCTGACCGGGGAGCTGTTTTTT. Residues: CSVGGLDLTGELFF.